Each of the 7 T cell receptor beta chains below was sequenced from the same sample in a study of blood T cell repertoires in COVID-19. Clones were read by immunoSEQ multiplex PCR, and TCRdb kept only the in-frame ones, dropping some. The data show around 140,000 clones, around 87% seen once. Sequences were obtained from peripheral blood. These receptors were taken from a man between 50 and 59 years old who had recovered from COVID-19.

V is TRBV3-1 (or the pseudogene TRBV3-2) and J is TRBJ2-1; 7 nucleotides match TRBD1. This CDR3 has 14 residues. Germline V CDR1 and CDR2: LGHDT, YNNKEL (reference sequence). Trimming cost V 6 bases and J 13 bases; bases outside gene matches: 15. CDR3 DNA sequence: TGTGCCAGCAGTCCCGGGACAGAACCTCGGGTACAGTTCTTC. This encodes CASSPGTEPRVQFF.

The chain uses TRBV5-4 and TRBJ2-3; 9 bases fit TRBD1. Germline V gene sequence: CDR1 SGHNT, CDR2 YYREEE (reference sequence). The CDR3 sequence is 16 residues long. Trimming removed 0 bases from V and 2 bases from J; junction bases left unmatched: 4. CDR3 residues: CASSLGGQGNTDTQYF. The CDR3 coding sequence is TGTGCCAGCAGCTTGGGAGGACAGGGGAACACAGATACGCAGTATTTT.

CDR3 loop: CASSFTSGGASYNEQFF. CDR3 coding DNA: TGTGCCAGCAGCTTTACTAGCGGGGGGGCGTCCTACAATGAGCAGTTCTTC. The V gene is TRBV13, the J gene TRBJ2-1, with 13 bases identical to TRBD2. This CDR3 has 17 amino acids. Germline trimming cut 3 bases from V and 1 base from J; bases unmatched to any gene: 3. Germline V gene sequence: CDR1 PRHDT, CDR2 FYEKMQ (reference sequence).

This clone was recorded only once. The same CDR3 arises from other DNA sequences in this sample as well. The V and J genes are TRBV9 and TRBJ1-4; no clear D gene. V was cut by 0 bases and J by 0 bases, with 6 bases left in between. Germline CDR1 SGDLS, CDR2 YYNGEE. The CDR3 totals 15 residues. CDR3 protein: CASSVAGATNEKLFF. As DNA, the CDR3 is TGTGCCAGCAGCGTAGCCGGGGCAACTAATGAAAAACTGTTTTTT.

Details on this clone: One end of the junction is discordant with germline, which a read error may explain. The chain combines TRBV2 with TRBJ2-7; tentatively, D is TRBD1 (6 bases). Germline V CDR1 and CDR2: SNHLY, FYNNEI. The CDR3 contains 13 residues. CDR3 in DNA: TGTGCCAGCAATAGCGCTGTCCGTTCCGAGGGGGACTTC. Translated, it gives CASNSAVRSEGDF.

As regards this clone: The conserved phenylalanine or tryptophan normally closing the CDR3 is absent here, so this likely arose from a read error. Because the CDR3's place on the DNA is in doubt, the DNA is left out and the CDR3 is given as listed by TCRdb. The chain uses TRBV5-1 and TRBJ1-3; the listed D gene, TRBD1, was not tested against the DNA. The CDR3 has 11 amino acids, counting both end residues. Germline values: CDR1 SGHRS, CDR2 YFSETQ. Here the CDR3 reads CASSGDRDRDR.

The gene calls are TRBV18 and TRBJ1-5; 9 bases align to TRBD1. The CDR3 is 15 amino acids. Germline V gene sequence: CDR1 KGHSH, CDR2 LQKENI. V lost 1 base and J lost 5; bases outside the gene matches: 3. CDR3 DNA sequence: TGTGCCAGCTCACCACGGACAGGGGCCGATCAGCCCCAGCATTTT. Encoded protein: CASSPRTGADQPQHF.